These 12 T cell receptor beta chains were sequenced from one sample in a study of blood T cells in healthy people across ages. Combining a sample-barcoded 5' primer with a J-beta primer mix, a second PCR ran for roughly 7 to 11 cycles. MiXCR was run by TCRdb on the 5' RACE reads, yielding one entry per CDR3 protein. In the table there are approximately 490,000 distinct CDR3 sequences, about 25% of which are singletons. These sequences were also reported in another study, on T cells of mothers and their children.

The material sequenced was blood. These receptors all stem from a boy aged 5-17 years in good health.

The V and J genes are TRBV7-9 and TRBJ2-2; TRBD2 aligns across 7 bases. The CDR3 has 14 amino acids. V trimming: 5 bases; J trimming: 3 bases; junction bases outside the gene matches: 3. In germline, CDR1 is SEHNR, CDR2 FQNEAQ (reference sequence). CDR3 sequence (DNA): TGTGCCAGCAGCCAGAGCGGGGACACCGGGGAGCTGTTTTTT. It codes for CASSQSGDTGELFF.

This clonotype was seen at least ten times. This chain connects TRBV6-5 to TRBJ2-5; D remains unclear. The length of the CDR3 is 11 residues. Germline V gives CDR1 MNHEY, CDR2 SVGAGI. The V end was cut by 5 bases, the J end by 4 bases, with 5 bases between. The CDR3 DNA is TGTGCCAGCAGTGCCGGAGAGACCCAGTACTTC. Protein product: CASSAGETQYF.

This sequence joins TRBV28 and TRBJ2-5; 9 nucleotides agree with TRBD2. The closer fit of TRBJ2-7 to the DNA end suggests the J call may be wrong. The germline V gene has CDR1 MDHEN and CDR2 SYDVKM. This CDR3 is built from 16 residues. DNA of the CDR3: TGTGCCAGCAGGACCATAGCGGGAGTGCTAGTCTACGAGCAGTACTTC. Translating it yields CASRTIAGVLVYEQYF.

This clonotype was recorded at least ten times. The chain carries TRBV4-3 and TRBJ2-5; TRBD1 might be the D (5 bases). The length of the CDR3 is 12 residues. Per germline, CDR1 LGHNA and CDR2 YSLEER. Between the trimmed V and J ends, which lost 0 bases and 7 bases, there was a span of 6 bases. The CDR3 loop reads CASSQDRGTQYF. In nucleotides, the CDR3 is TGCGCCAGCAGCCAAGATAGGGGGACCCAGTACTTC.

The CDR3 sequence: CASSQGSLLAANEQFF. The CDR3 region has the DNA TGCGCCAGCAGCCAAGGAAGCCTACTAGCGGCCAATGAGCAGTTCTTC. This chain connects TRBV4-3 to TRBJ2-1, with 8 bases aligning to TRBD2. The CDR3 length is 16 residues. Per the germline V gene, CDR1 is LGHNA and CDR2 is YSLEER. After removal of 1 base from V and 6 bases from J, the junction contained 8 bases not matched to a gene.

This chain links TRBV6-1 with TRBJ1-1; unclear D gene. The CDR3 totals 15 residues. The V gene lost 1 base and the J gene lost 0 bases, with 9 bases spanning the gap. Germline V lookup: CDR1 MNHNS, CDR2 SASEGT. The CDR3 coding sequence is TGTGCCAGCAGTGAAGAGTCGGCTATGAACACTGAAGCTTTCTTT. Amino acids: CASSEESAMNTEAFF.

This clonotype is a singleton in its sample. The CDR3 sequence is CASSLAGPTATNEKLFF. In DNA, the CDR3 is TGTGCCAGCAGCTTAGCAGGGCCAACTGCAACTAATGAAAAACTGTTTTTT. This chain links TRBV7-8 with TRBJ1-4; D remains unclear. Between the trimmed V and J ends, which lost 0 bases and 0 bases, there was a span of 11 bases. In germline, CDR1 is SGHVS, CDR2 FQNEAQ. The CDR3 is 17 amino acids.

This clonotype was found a few times. The chain employs TRBV6-2 or TRBV6-3 and TRBJ1-4; the match to TRBD1 covers 9 bases. The germline V gene encodes CDR1 MNHEY and CDR2 SVGEGT. The CDR3 has 18 residues. Trimming took 2 bases from V and 6 from J; bases not matched to a gene: 13. CDR3 sequence reads: CASSYAGTGFGADEKLFF. Here the CDR3 DNA reads TGTGCCAGCAGTTACGCCGGGACAGGGTTCGGCGCGGATGAAAAACTGTTTTTT.

This clonotype was seen a handful of times. This rearrangement joins TRBV28 to TRBJ1-5, with D tentatively TRBD1 (5 bases). The CDR3 is made up of 17 amino acids. The germline CDR1 and CDR2 sequences are MDHEN and SYDVKM. Trimming shortened V by 4 bases and J by 2 bases, and 18 bases separated the two germline ends. The CDR3 is CASSSGTQWAGNQPQHF. CDR3 DNA sequence: TGTGCCAGCAGTTCCGGGACCCAGTGGGCTGGCAATCAGCCCCAGCATTTT.

The chain is built from TRBV29-1 and TRBJ2-1, with TRBD1 as a possible D gene (5 bases). The CDR3 loop spans 13 amino acids. Looked up from germline, CDR1 is SQVTM and CDR2 is ANQGSEA. Deletions cut 3 bases from V and 6 bases from J, with 12 bases between. The CDR3 sequence is CSVDYGQGNEQFF. The CDR3 nucleotides are TGCAGCGTTGATTACGGCCAGGGCAATGAGCAGTTCTTC.

Many counts were recorded for this clonotype. The rearrangement uses TRBV7-2 and TRBJ2-1; no clear D. Trimming removed 2 bases from V and 9 bases from J, with 5 bases in between. The germline gives CDR1 SGHTA, CDR2 FQGNSA. The CDR3 runs to 11 residues. The CDR3 DNA follows: TGTGCCAGCAGCTTACAGATTGAGCAGTTCTTC. Translation gives CASSLQIEQFF.

V is TRBV6-5 and J is TRBJ1-2, with D possibly matching TRBD1 (6 bases). This CDR3 spans 14 amino acids. Germline CDR1 reads MNHEY; CDR2 reads SVGAGI. Trimming took off 2 bases at V and 4 bases at J, with 11 bases between the two ends. Here the CDR3 reads CASSYKDSGYGYTF. The DNA for the CDR3 is TGTGCCAGCAGTTACAAGGACAGCGGCTATGGCTACACCTTC.